The 9 T cell receptor beta chains given below trace back to one sample, sequenced in a study of control samples from healthy donors and cancer patients. Method: immunoSEQ multiplex PCR; TCRdb's copy keeps in-frame clones and lacks some. This sample has around 140,000 clones; more than 85% occur once, and the top ten carry 3% to 4%. The source material was blood. The receptors come from a young man in good health.

V gene TRBV23-1 combines with J gene TRBJ1-2, with D unresolved. TRBV23-1 is recorded as an ORF, its role being uncertain. V was clipped by 0 bases and J by 8 bases, with 10 bases between them. This CDR3 region has 13 residues. CDR3 residues: CASSQSPRSGYTF. The DNA for the CDR3 is TGCGCCAGCAGTCAATCTCCCCGGTCCGGCTACACCTTC.

V gene TRBV28 combines with J gene TRBJ1-2; maybe TRBD1 (5 bases). CDR3 length: 16 residues. V lost 3 bases to trimming and J lost 4 bases, with 18 bases between them. CDR1 is MDHEN, CDR2 SYDVKM, per germline. This CDR3 is CASSFPGATGGYGYTF. The CDR3 DNA sequence: TGTGCCAGCAGTTTCCCCGGGGCAACCGGCGGCTATGGCTACACCTTC.

V usage is TRBV21-1 and J usage is TRBJ2-7; whether TRBD1, the table's D call, matches the DNA was not checked. TRBV21-1 is a pseudogene. CDR3 length: 16 amino acids. CDR3 coding DNA: TGTGCCAGCAGCAAACCGCAGGGCGAGACACACTACGAGCAGTACTTC. Translation gives CASSKPQGETHYEQYF.

This sequence joins TRBV6-5 and TRBJ1-4; D possibly corresponds to TRBD1 (5 bases). Germline CDR1 and CDR2: MNHEY and SVGAGI. The ends were cut back, 4 bases at V and 8 bases at J, with 14 bases in the middle. The CDR3 sequence is 14 residues long. CDR3 amino acids: CASSSRARAEKLFF. The CDR3 coding sequence is TGTGCCAGCAGTTCCAGGGCCAGGGCCGAAAAACTGTTTTTT.

The V and J genes are TRBV6-1 and TRBJ1-4, with D perhaps TRBD1 (5 bases). The CDR3 consists of 14 residues. From germline, CDR1 is MNHNS and CDR2 SASEGT. Trimming removed 1 base from V and 10 bases from J, with 13 bases in between. The CDR3 here is CASSEGASGGKLFF. CDR3 in DNA: TGTGCCAGCAGTGAAGGGGCATCGGGGGGAAAACTGTTTTTT.

This sequence joins TRBV7-9 and TRBJ2-7; D possibly corresponds to TRBD1 (7 bases). This CDR3 region has 14 residues. Trimming took 8 bases from V and 1 from J, leaving 15 bases between them. Germline V gives CDR1 SEHNR, CDR2 FQNEAQ (reference sequence). The CDR3: CASAETGTSYEQYF. DNA for the CDR3: TGTGCCAGCGCGGAGACAGGGACTTCCTACGAGCAGTACTTC.

The chain joins TRBV11-2 to TRBJ1-1; TRBD1 is a possible D gene (5 bases). The CDR3 sequence is 18 residues long. CDR1 is SGHAT, CDR2 FQNNGV, per germline. The V gene lost 6 bases and the J gene lost 3 bases, with 26 bases spanning the gap. The CDR3 region has the DNA TGTGCCAGCAGAAACGGGCTCTATGGGGGTTTGGCGGACACTGAAGCTTTCTTT. Translation: CASRNGLYGGLADTEAFF.

The J gene is TRBJ1-2, the V gene TRBV15, with a possible D match to TRBD1 (6 bases). CDR3 size: 15 residues. Trimming stripped 2 bases from V and 5 bases from J, with 15 bases between. Germline V gives CDR1 LNHNV, CDR2 YYDKDF (reference sequence). Here the CDR3 reads CATSRPAAGDYGYTF. CDR3 DNA sequence: TGTGCCACCAGCAGACCTGCGGCAGGGGATTATGGCTACACCTTC.

The V and J genes are TRBV10-3 and TRBJ2-3, with 7 bases fitting TRBD2. The V segment lost 7 bases and the J segment 2 bases; nucleotides outside the gene matches: 6. Per the germline V gene, CDR1 is ENHRY and CDR2 is SYGVKD. The length of the CDR3 is 14 residues. Here the CDR3 reads CAITTAGYTDTQYF. The CDR3 nucleotides are TGTGCCATCACCACAGCGGGGTACACAGATACGCAGTATTTT.